These 2 T cell receptor beta chains were all obtained from the same sample, sequenced in a study of blood T cells in healthy people across ages. Alongside a J-beta primer mix, a sample-barcoded 5' primer served in a second PCR lasting roughly 7 to 11 cycles. TCRdb reprocessed the 5' RACE reads via MiXCR and lists one record per CDR3 protein. The table shows 500,000 to 550,000 distinct CDR3 sequences, with 20% to 30% occurring only once. The data also belong to a second study, concerning T cells of mothers and their children.

Source material: blood. The origin of the receptors is a boy younger than 18 in good health.

On this clonotype: This may come from a read error, since a much larger clone is one base off. The chain carries TRBV25-1 and TRBJ2-5; either TRBD1 or TRBD2 may fit D (5 bases each). The germline gives CDR1 MGHDK, CDR2 SYGVNS. The CDR3 is made up of 14 amino acids. The CDR3 reads CAGSEGRNQETQYF. In DNA, the CDR3 is TGTGCCGGCAGTGAGGGGCGAAACCAAGAGACCCAGTACTTC. The complete variable domain, with remaining parts taken from reference TRBV25-1 and TRBJ2-5, reads EADIYQTPRYLVIGTGKKITLECSQTMGHDKMYWYQQDPGMELHLIHYSYGVNSTEKGDLSSESTVSRIRTEHFPLTLESARPSHTSQYLCAGSEGRNQETQYFGPGTRLLVL.

The CDR3: CASTDLVQETQYF. CDR3 DNA sequence: TGCGCCAGCACCGACCTAGTCCAAGAGACCCAGTACTTC. The chain combines TRBV4-1 with TRBJ2-5; D gene unclear. The germline CDR1 and CDR2 sequences are MGHRA and YSYEKL. The CDR3 length is 13 residues. Trimming removed 7 bases from V and 1 base from J, with 10 bases in between.